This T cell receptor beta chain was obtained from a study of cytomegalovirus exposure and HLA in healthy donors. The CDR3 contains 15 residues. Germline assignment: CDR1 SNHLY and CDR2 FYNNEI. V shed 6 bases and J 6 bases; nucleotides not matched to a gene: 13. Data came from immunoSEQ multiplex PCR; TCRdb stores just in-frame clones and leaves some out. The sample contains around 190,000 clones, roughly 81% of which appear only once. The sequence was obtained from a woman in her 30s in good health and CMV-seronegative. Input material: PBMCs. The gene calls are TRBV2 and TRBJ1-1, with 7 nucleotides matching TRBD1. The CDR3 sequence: CASRQTGLETSEAFF. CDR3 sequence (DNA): TGTGCCAGCAGACAGACAGGGTTGGAGACCTCTGAAGCTTTCTTT.